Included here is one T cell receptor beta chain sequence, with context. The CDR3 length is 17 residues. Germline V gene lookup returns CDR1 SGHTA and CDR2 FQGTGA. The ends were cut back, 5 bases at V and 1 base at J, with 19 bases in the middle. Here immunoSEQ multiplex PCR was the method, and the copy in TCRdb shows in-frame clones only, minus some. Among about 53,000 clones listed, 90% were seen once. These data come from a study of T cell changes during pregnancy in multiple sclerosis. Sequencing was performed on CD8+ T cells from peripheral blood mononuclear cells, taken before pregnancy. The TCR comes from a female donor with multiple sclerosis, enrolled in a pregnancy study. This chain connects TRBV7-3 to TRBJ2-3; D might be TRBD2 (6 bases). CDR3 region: CASSAQSGAIGTDTQYF. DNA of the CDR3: TGTGCCAGCAGCGCCCAATCGGGAGCGATCGGCACAGATACGCAGTATTTT.